Listed below are T cell receptor beta chains from one sample, sequenced in a study of cytomegalovirus exposure and HLA in healthy donors. Clones were sequenced by immunoSEQ multiplex PCR, and TCRdb holds only the in-frame ones, with some missing. The data show roughly 150,000 clones, with more than 65% seen just once and approximately 1.2% held by the top ten. The sample comprised PBMCs. Every receptor here comes from a man aged 50 to 59 in good health and CMV-seropositive. Each CDR3 is given with its conserved first and last residue. The D gene is left open where the match is weak. Size is stated for part of the rows, as once, few or many counts, or as a class when the clone is expanded.

clone size	D gene	V gene	J gene	CDR3 protein	CDR3 DNA
once	TRBD1	TRBV30	TRBJ1-5	CAWSALTGSNQPQHF	TGTGCCTGGAGTGCCTTGACAGGGAGCAATCAGCCCCAGCATTTT
.	.	TRBV30	TRBJ2-7	CAWSKGNYEQYF	TGTGCCTGGAGTAAGGGGAACTACGAGCAGTACTTC
.	.	TRBV7-6	TRBJ1-4	CASSRSPAGVLEKLFF	TGTGCCAGCAGCCGAAGTCCAGCAGGGGTCCTCGAAAAACTGTTTTTT
.	TRBD2	TRBV10-3	TRBJ2-3	CATGLAGFTDTQYF	TGTGCCACGGGACTAGCGGGCTTCACAGATACGCAGTATTTT
.	.	TRBV30	TRBJ2-1	CAWRDNSYNEQFF	TGTGCCTGGCGGGACAACTCCTACAATGAGCAGTTCTTC
once	TRBD2	TRBV19	TRBJ2-5	CASSGGGGPKRETQYF	TGTGCCAGTAGTGGAGGCGGGGGACCTAAGAGGGAGACCCAGTACTTC
.	.	TRBV28	TRBJ2-7	CASSLWFSSYEQYF	TGTGCCAGCAGTTTATGGTTTAGCTCCTACGAGCAGTACTTC
.	TRBD1	TRBV27	TRBJ1-6	CASTVDRAHSPLHF	TGTGCCAGCACCGTTGACAGGGCTCATTCACCCCTCCACTTT
.	TRBD1	TRBV7-8	TRBJ2-3	CASSPRTGSTDTQYF	TGTGCCAGCAGCCCTCGGACAGGGAGCACAGATACGCAGTATTTT
.	.	TRBV10-2	TRBJ2-5	CASTMGGAETQYF	TGCGCCAGCACGATGGGGGGAGCAGAGACCCAGTACTTC
.	.	TRBV6-5	TRBJ1-3	CASSKTRGNTIYF	TGTGCCAGCAGTAAGACGAGGGGAAACACCATATATTTT
.	TRBD1	TRBV5-1	TRBJ1-1	CASSSTGEGTEAFF	TGCGCCAGCAGTTCGACAGGGGAGGGCACTGAAGCTTTCTTT
.	TRBD1	TRBV7-3	TRBJ1-1	CASSPTGTGDTEAFF	TGTGCCAGCAGCCCAACCGGGACAGGGGACACTGAAGCTTTCTTT
.	.	TRBV19	TRBJ1-3	CASSIGTRSGNTIYF	TGTGCCAGTAGTATCGGGACAAGATCTGGAAACACCATATATTTT
.	.	TRBV5-1	TRBJ2-3	CASSLAASADTQYF	TGCGCCAGCAGCTTGGCGGCTAGCGCAGATACGCAGTATTTT
.	.	TRBV30	TRBJ2-1	CAWSVGGGRVNEQFF	TGTGCCTGGAGTGTAGGAGGGGGCCGAGTCAATGAGCAGTTCTTC
.	.	TRBV19	TRBJ1-1	CASSIRRNTEAFF	TGTGCCAGTAGTATAAGGAGGAACACTGAAGCTTTCTTT
.	TRBD2	TRBV5-6	TRBJ2-1	CASSPLGAGGNEQFF	TGTGCCAGCAGCCCCCTTGGAGCGGGAGGCAATGAGCAGTTCTTC
.	.	TRBV27	TRBJ2-3	CASSLLGTDTQYF	TGTGCCAGCAGTTTACTAGGCACAGATACGCAGTATTTT
once	TRBD2	TRBV5-1	TRBJ2-3	CASSSGLAGSTDTQYF	TGCGCCAGCAGCTCCGGACTAGCGGGGAGCACAGATACGCAGTATTTT
.	TRBD2	TRBV7-7	TRBJ2-3	CASSPGVSGGADTQYF	TGTGCTAGCAGCCCAGGTGTCAGCGGGGGGGCAGATACGCAGTATTTT
.	TRBD2	TRBV7-2	TRBJ2-3	CASSVGLAGSDTQYF	TGTGCCAGCAGCGTCGGACTAGCGGGGTCAGATACGCAGTATTTT
.	.	TRBV11-2	TRBJ2-1	CASSLGYLPGNEQFF	TGTGCCAGCAGCTTGGGCTACCTACCCGGCAATGAGCAGTTCTTC
.	TRBD1	TRBV7-2	TRBJ1-3	CASSFTGGTGNTIYF	TGTGCCAGCAGCTTTACAGGGGGCACTGGAAACACCATATATTTT
.	.	TRBV27	TRBJ1-1	CASSLYGRATEAFF	TGTGCCAGCAGTTTATATGGCAGGGCCACTGAAGCTTTCTTT
.	.	TRBV30	TRBJ1-2	CAWSVSRASGYTF	TGTGCCTGGAGTGTGAGCAGGGCGAGTGGCTACACCTTC
.	TRBD1	TRBV7-6	TRBJ1-1	CASSLGQGTSVAFF	TGTGCCAGCAGCCTCGGACAGGGTACGTCCGTAGCTTTCTTT
.	TRBD1	TRBV4-2	TRBJ2-4	CASSQEAYTGRGSLAKNIQYF	TGTGCCAGCAGCCAAGAGGCTTACACGGGCAGGGGGTCCTTAGCCAAAAACATTCAGTACTTC
.	.	TRBV5-1	TRBJ2-5	CASSLTGTSQETQYF	TGCGCCAGCAGCTTGACGGGGACATCTCAAGAGACCCAGTACTTC
.	.	TRBV7-9	TRBJ2-3	CASSFKLTDTQYF	TGTGCCAGCAGCTTTAAACTGACAGATACGCAGTATTTT
.	TRBD2	TRBV10-2	TRBJ2-7	CASMKLAGGGGLEQYF	TGCGCCAGCATGAAACTAGCGGGAGGGGGGGGGCTCGAGCAGTACTTC